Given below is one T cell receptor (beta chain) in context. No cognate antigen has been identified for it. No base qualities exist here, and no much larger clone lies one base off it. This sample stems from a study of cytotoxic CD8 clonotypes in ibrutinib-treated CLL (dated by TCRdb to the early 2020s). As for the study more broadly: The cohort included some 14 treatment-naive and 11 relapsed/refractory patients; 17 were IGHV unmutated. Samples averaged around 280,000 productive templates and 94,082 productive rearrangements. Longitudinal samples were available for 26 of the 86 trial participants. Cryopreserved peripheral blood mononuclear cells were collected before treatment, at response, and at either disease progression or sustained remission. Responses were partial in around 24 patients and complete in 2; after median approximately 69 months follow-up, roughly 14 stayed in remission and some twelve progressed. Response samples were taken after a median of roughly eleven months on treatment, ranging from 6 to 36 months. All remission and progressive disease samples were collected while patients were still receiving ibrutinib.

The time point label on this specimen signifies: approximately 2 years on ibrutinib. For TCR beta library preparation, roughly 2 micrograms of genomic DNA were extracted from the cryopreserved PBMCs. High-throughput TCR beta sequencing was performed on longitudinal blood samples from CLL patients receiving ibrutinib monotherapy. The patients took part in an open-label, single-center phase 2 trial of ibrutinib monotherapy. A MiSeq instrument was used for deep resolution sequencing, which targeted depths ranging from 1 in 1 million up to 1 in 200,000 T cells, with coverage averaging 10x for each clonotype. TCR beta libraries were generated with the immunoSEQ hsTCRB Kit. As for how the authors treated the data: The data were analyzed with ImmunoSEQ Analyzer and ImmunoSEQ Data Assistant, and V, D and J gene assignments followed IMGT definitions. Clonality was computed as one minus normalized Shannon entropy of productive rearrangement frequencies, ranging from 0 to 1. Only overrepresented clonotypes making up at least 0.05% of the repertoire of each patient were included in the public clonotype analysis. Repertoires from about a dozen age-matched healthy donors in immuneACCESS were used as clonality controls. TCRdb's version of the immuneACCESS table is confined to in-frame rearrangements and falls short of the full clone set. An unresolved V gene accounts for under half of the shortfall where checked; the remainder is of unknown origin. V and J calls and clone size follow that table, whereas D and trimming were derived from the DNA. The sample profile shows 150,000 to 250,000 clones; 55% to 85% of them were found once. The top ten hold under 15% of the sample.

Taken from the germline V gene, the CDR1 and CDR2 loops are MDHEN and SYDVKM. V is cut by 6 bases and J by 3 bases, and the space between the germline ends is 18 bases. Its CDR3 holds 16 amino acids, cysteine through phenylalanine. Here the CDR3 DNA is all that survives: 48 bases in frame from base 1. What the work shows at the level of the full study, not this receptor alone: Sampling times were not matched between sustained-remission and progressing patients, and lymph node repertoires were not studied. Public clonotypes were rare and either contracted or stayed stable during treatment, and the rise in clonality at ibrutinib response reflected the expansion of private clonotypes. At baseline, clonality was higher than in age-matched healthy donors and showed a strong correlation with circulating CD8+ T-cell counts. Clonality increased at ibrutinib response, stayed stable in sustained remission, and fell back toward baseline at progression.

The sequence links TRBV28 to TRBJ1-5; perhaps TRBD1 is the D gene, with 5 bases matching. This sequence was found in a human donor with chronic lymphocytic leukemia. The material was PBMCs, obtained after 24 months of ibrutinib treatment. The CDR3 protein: CASRGYGTEHNQPQHF. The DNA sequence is TGTGCCAGCAGGGGCTACGGGACGGAACACAATCAGCCCCAGCATTTT.